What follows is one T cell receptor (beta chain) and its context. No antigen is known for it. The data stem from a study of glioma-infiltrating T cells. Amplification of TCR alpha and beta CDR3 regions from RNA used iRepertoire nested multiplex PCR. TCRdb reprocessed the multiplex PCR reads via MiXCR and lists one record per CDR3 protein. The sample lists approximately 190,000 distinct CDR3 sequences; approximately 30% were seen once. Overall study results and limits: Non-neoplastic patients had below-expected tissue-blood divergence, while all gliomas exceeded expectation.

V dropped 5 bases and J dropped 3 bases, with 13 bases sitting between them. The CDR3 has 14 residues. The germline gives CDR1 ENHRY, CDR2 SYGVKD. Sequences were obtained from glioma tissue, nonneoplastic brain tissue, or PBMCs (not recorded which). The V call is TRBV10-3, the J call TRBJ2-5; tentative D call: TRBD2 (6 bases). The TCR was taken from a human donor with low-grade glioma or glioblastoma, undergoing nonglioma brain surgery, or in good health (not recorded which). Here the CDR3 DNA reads TGTGCCATCAGTATCGGGAGTCAAAAAGAGACCCAGTACTTC. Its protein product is CAISIGSQKETQYF.